This T cell receptor beta chain is drawn from a study of shared clonotypes between healthy human individuals. Those who donated, Caucasian adults without exception, all lived in Nashville, Tennessee. CDR3 length equals 13 residues. Trimming took off 0 bases at V and 5 bases at J, with 4 bases between the two ends. Germline assignment: CDR1 LNHNV and CDR2 YYDKDF (reference sequence). DNA at 150 to 200 ng, some 31,000 T cell genomes, went into sorted-subset replicate PCRs. Sequencing was performed with immunoSEQ multiplex PCR; in TCRdb, only in-frame clones are kept and a portion is missing. The sample has more than 2 million clones, 95% seen once; the top ten hold approximately 0.13%. Whole-study findings and limits: Non-shared clonotypes had lower generation probabilities than clonotypes shared by all four sorted-subset donors.

On this clone: Its antigen is currently unknown.

This chain joins TRBV15 and TRBJ2-2; D uncertain. What was sequenced was naive CD4+ T cells sorted from blood. Described subset: CD45RA+ positively selected. This receptor was taken from a man between 18 and 35 years old in good health. CDR3 DNA: TGTGCCACCAGCAGAGATGTGACCGGGGAGCTGTTTTTT. Translating gives CATSRDVTGELFF.